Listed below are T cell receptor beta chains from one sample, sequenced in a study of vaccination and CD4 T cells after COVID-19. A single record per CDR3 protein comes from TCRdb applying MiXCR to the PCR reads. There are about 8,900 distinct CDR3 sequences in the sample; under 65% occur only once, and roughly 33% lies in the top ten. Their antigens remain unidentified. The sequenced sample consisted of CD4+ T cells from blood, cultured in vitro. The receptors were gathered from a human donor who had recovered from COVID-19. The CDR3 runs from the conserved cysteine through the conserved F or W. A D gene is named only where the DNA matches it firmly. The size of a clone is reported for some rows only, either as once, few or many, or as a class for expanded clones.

CSARQGNQPQHF TRBV20-1 few 12 -
CASKIQGTGSNQPQHF TRBV10-1 - 16 TRBD1
CASSTSGSYEQYF TRBV10-1 - 13 TRBD2
CASTGQLNTEAFF TRBV28 - 13 -
CASSSGLAGGPRSYNEQFF TRBV11-2 - 19 TRBD2
CATSRPKAGSGNEQFF TRBV15 - 16 -
CASSRDSLSGANVLTF TRBV7-2 - 16 TRBD1
CSAGQGGTEAFF TRBV20-1 few 12 TRBD1
CAWTLAYEQYF TRBV30 - 11 -
CASRSGGYSPLHF TRBV12-3/TRBV12-4 once 13 -
CASSDQGRSPLHF TRBV25-1 few 13 -
CASSRGGGLYQETQYF TRBV6-1 - 16 TRBD2
CASSPGAENTEAFF TRBV7-9 - 14 -
CASSLVSGGAFAGELFF TRBV7-6 few 17 TRBD2
CASSLGQENTEAFF TRBV7-9 - 14 -
CASSEGEQETQYF TRBV10-2 - 13 -
CASSARTATNEKLFF TRBV19 - 15 -
CSARGGSTSTDTQYF TRBV20-1 - 15 -
CASSSRNSGGRPHLHF TRBV19 - 16 TRBD1